The present T cell receptor beta chain was sequenced within a study of blood T cell repertoires in COVID-19. The CDR3 is 14 amino acids. V lost 5 bases and J lost 4; bases outside the gene matches: 2. Germline V CDR1 and CDR2: SGHNT, YYREEE (reference sequence). Repertoires were generated with immunoSEQ multiplex PCR, while TCRdb's copy carries only in-frame clones and drops some. The sample includes 150,000 or so clones, 82% of them seen just once. The material sequenced was PBMCs or T cells enriched from blood (not recorded which). The V and J genes are TRBV5-4 and TRBJ2-5; TRBD2 aligns across 13 bases. The clonotype comes from a man between 60 and 75 years old who had recovered from COVID-19. The CDR3 sequence: CASSRTSGGETQYF. Written as DNA, the CDR3 is TGTGCCAGCAGTCGGACTAGCGGGGGAGAGACCCAGTACTTC.